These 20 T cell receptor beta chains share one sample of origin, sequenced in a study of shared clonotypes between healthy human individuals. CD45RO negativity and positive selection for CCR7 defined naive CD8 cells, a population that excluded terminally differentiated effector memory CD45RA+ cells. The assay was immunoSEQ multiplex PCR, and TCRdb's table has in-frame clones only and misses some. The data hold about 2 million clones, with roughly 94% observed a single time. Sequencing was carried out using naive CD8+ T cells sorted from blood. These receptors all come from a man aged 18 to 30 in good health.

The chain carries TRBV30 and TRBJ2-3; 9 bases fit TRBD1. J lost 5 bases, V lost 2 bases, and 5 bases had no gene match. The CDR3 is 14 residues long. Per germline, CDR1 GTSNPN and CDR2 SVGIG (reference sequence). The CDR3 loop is CAWSTTGGIDTQYF. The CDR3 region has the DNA TGTGCCTGGAGTACGACAGGGGGAATAGATACGCAGTATTTT.

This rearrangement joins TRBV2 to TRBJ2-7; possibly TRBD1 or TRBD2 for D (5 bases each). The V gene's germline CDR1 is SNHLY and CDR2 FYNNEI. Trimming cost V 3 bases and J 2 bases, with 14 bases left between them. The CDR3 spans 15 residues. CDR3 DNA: TGTGCCAGCAGTGAGCCGGAGGACACGGCCTACGAGCAGTACTTC. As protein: CASSEPEDTAYEQYF.

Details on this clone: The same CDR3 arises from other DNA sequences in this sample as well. CDR3 sequence reads: CASSPRGSYNEQFF. CDR3 bases: TGTGCCAGCAGCCCACGGGGCTCCTACAATGAGCAGTTCTTC. This chain uses TRBV7-9 with TRBJ2-1, with D possibly TRBD2 on 5 matching bases. Germline lookup yields CDR1 SEHNR and CDR2 FQNEAQ (reference sequence). V gave up 5 bases and J gave up 0 bases, with 8 bases separating them. The CDR3 runs 14 residues.

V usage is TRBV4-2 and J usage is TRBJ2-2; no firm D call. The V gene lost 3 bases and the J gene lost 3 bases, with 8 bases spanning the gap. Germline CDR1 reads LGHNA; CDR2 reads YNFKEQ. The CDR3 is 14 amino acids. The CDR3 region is CASSHPGDTGELFF. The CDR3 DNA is TGTGCCAGCAGCCACCCTGGGGACACCGGGGAGCTGTTTTTT.

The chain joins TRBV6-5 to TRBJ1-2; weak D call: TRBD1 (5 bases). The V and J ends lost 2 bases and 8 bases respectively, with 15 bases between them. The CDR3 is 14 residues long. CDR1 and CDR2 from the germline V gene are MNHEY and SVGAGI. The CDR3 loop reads CASSYGEGEGGYTF. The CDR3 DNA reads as TGTGCCAGCAGTTACGGAGAAGGGGAGGGCGGCTACACCTTC.

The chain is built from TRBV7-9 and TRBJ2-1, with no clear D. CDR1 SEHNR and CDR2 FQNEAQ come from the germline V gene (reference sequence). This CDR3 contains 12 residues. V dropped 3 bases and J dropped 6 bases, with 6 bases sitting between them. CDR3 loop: CASSFAVNEQFF. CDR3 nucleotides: TGTGCCAGCAGCTTTGCCGTCAATGAGCAGTTCTTC.

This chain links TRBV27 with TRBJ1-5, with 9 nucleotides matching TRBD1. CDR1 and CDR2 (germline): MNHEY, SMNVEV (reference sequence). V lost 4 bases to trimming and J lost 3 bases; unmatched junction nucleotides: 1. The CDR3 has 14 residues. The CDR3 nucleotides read TGTGCCAGCAGTTGGACAGGGGACAATCAGCCCCAGCATTTT. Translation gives CASSWTGDNQPQHF.

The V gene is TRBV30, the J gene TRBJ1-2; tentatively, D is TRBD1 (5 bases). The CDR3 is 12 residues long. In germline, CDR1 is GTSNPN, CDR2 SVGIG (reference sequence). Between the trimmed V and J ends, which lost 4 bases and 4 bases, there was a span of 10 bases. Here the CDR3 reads CAWTRGPYGYTF. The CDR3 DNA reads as TGTGCCTGGACCCGGGGCCCCTATGGCTACACCTTC. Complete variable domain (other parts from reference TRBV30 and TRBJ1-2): SQTIHQWPATLVQPVGSPLSLECTVEGTSNPNLYWYRQAAGRGLQLLFYSVGIGQISSEVPQNLSASRPQDRQFILSSKKLLLSDSGFYLCAWTRGPYGYTFGSGTRLTVV.

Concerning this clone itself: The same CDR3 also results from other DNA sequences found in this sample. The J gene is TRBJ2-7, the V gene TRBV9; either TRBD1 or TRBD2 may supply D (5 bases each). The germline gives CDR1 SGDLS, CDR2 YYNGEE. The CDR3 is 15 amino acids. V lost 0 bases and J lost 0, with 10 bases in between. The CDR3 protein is CASSVGDGASYEQYF. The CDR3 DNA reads TGTGCCAGCAGCGTAGGGGACGGGGCCTCCTACGAGCAGTACTTC.

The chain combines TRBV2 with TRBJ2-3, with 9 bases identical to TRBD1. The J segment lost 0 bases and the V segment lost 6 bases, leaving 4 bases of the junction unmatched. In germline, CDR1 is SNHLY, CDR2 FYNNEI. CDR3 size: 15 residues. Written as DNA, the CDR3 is TGTGCCAGCAGAGGGACAGGGCAGAGCACAGATACGCAGTATTTT. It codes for CASRGTGQSTDTQYF.

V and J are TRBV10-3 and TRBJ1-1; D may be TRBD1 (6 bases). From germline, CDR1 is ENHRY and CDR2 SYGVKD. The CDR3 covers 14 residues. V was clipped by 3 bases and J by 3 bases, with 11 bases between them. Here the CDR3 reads CAISDSRGDTEAFF. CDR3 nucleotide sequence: TGTGCCATCAGTGACTCCAGGGGAGACACTGAAGCTTTCTTT.

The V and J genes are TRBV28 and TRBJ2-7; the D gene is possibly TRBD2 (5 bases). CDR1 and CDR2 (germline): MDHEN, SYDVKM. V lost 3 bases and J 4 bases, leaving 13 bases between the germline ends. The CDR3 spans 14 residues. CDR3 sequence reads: CASSFHLTGYEQYF. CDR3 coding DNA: TGTGCCAGCAGTTTTCACCTGACGGGGTACGAGCAGTACTTC.

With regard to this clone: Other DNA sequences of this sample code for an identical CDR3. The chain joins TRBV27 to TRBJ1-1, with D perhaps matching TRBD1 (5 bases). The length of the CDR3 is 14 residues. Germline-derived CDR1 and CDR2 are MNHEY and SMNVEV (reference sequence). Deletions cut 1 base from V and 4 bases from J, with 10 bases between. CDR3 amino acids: CASSLWGGATEAFF. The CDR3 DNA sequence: TGTGCCAGCAGTTTATGGGGGGGAGCCACTGAAGCTTTCTTT.

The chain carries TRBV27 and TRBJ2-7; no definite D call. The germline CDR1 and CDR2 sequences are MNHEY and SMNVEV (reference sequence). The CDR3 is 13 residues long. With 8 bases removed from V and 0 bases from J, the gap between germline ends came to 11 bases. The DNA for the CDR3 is TGTGCCAGCTCCTCCTGGCACTCCTACGAGCAGTACTTC. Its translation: CASSSWHSYEQYF.

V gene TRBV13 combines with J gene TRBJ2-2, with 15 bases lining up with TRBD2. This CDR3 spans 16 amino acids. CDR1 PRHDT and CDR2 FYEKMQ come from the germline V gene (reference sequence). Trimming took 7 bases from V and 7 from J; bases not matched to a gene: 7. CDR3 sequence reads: CASTPGLAGGVGELFF. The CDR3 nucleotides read TGTGCCAGCACCCCCGGACTAGCGGGAGGGGTCGGGGAGCTGTTTTTT.

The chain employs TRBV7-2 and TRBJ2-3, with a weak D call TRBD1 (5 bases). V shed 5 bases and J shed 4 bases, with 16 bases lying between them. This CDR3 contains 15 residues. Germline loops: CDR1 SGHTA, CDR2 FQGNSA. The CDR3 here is CASSPLRAWPDTQYF. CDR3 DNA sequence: TGTGCCAGCAGCCCTCTCAGGGCATGGCCAGATACGCAGTATTTT. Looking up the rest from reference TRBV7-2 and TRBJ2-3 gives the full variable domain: GAGVSQSPSNKVTEKGKDVELRCDPISGHTALYWYRQSLGQGLEFLIYFQGNSAPDKSGLPSDRFSAERTGGSVSTLTIQRTQQEDSAVYLCASSPLRAWPDTQYFGPGTRLTVL.

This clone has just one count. This chain's CDR3 is CASSLAGGGNTIYF. CDR3 nucleotide sequence: TGTGCCAGCAGCTTAGCCGGAGGGGGAAACACCATATATTTT. The chain links TRBV11-3 to TRBJ1-3; unclear D gene. The germline V and J ends were trimmed by 1 base and 4 bases, with 8 bases remaining between them. The CDR3 loop spans 14 amino acids. CDR1 is SGHNT and CDR2 is YENEEA in the germline V gene.

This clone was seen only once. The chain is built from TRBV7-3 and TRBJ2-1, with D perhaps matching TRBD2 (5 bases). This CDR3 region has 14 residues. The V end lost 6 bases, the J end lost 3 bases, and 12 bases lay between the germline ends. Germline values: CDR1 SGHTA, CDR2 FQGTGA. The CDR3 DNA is TGTGCCAGCAGTGGAGGACGTAACTACAATGAGCAGTTCTTC. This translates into CASSGGRNYNEQFF. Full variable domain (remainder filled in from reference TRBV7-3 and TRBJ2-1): GAGVSQTPSNKVTEKGKYVELRCDPISGHTALYWYRQSLGQGPEFLIYFQGTGAADDSGLPNDRFFAVRPEGSVSTLKIQRTERGDSAVYLCASSGGRNYNEQFFGPGTRLTVL.

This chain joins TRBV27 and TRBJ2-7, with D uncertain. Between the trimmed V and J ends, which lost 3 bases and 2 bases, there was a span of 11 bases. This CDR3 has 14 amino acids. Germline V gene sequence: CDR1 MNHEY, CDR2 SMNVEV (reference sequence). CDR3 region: CASSFSRYPYEQYF. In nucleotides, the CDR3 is TGTGCCAGCAGTTTCAGCAGGTACCCCTACGAGCAGTACTTC.

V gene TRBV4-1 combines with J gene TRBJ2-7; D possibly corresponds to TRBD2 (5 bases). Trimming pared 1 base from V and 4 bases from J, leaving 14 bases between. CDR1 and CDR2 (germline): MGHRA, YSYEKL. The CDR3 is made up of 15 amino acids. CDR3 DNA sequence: TGCGCCAGCAGCCAAGTTGCCAGCGGTACTTACGAGCAGTACTTC. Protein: CASSQVASGTYEQYF.